This entry is about one T cell receptor (beta chain). Its antigen is not known. Aged roughly 6 to 90, donors were systemically healthy Caucasians from Russia. It was with a sample-barcoded 5' primer and a J-beta primer mix that a second PCR of roughly 7 to 11 cycles was run. In TCRdb, the 5' RACE reads were re-called with MiXCR into one record per CDR3 protein. The table shows 920,000 or so distinct CDR3 sequences, with around 45% occurring only once. Trimming removed 10 bases from V and 8 bases from J, with 17 bases in between. CDR1 and CDR2 (germline): MNHNS, SASEGT. The CDR3 loop spans 12 amino acids. This sample was included in a study of blood T cells in healthy people across ages. Study-wide results and caveats: Older individuals had lower TCR beta diversity per million T cells (the decline was roughly linear). Naive CD4+ cells and diversity were both higher in long-lived donors than in aged donors.

This sequence was found in a woman aged 60 to 75 in good health. This chain joins TRBV6-1 and TRBJ1-2; D remains ambiguous. Input material: blood. CDR3 coding DNA: TGTGCCAACTCCAGAGGTGGTAGCGGCTACACCTTC. It encodes CANSRGGSGYTF.